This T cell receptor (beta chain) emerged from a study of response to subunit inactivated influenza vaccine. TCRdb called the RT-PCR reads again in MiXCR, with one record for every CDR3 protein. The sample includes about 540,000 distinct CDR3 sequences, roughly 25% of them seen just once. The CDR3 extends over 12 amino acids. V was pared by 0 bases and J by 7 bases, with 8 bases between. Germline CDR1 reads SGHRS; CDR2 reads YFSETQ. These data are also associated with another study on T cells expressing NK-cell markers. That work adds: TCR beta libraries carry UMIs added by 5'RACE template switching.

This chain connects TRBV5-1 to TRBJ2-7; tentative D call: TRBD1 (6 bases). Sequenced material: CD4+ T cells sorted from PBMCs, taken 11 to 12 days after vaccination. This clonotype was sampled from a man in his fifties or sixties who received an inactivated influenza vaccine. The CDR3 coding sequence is TGCGCCAGCAGCTTGGATGGGACAGAGCAGTACTTC. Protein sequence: CASSLDGTEQYF.